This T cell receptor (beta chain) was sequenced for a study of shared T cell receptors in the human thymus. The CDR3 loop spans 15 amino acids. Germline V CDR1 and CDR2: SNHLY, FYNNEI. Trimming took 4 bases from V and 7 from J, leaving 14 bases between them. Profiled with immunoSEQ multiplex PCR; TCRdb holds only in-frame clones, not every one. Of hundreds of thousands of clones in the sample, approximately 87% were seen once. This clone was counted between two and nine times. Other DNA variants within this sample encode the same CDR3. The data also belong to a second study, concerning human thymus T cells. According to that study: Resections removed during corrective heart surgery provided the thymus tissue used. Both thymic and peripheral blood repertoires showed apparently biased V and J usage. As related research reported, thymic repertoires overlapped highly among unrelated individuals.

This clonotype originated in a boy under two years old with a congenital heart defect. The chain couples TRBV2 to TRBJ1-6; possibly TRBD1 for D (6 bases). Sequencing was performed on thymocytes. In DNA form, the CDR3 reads TGTGCCAGCAGTGTAGAGACAGGACCAAATTCACCCCTCCACTTT. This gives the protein CASSVETGPNSPLHF.